The next 3 T cell receptor beta chains were all read from a single sample in a study of T-cell memory formation after mild COVID-19. TCRdb reanalysed the 5' RACE reads using MiXCR and keeps one entry per CDR3 protein. The sample includes over 300,000 distinct CDR3 sequences, roughly 20% of them seen just once. Material: PBMCs or a T cell subset sorted from them (not recorded which). These receptors originate from a man aged 18 to 30 who had mild COVID-19 (a few samples of this study predate the infection). Cell type and time point are not known.

The rearrangement joins TRBV9 to TRBJ2-5; maybe TRBD1 (6 bases). CDR1 and CDR2 (germline): SGDLS, YYNGEE. The CDR3 runs to 14 residues. V was pared by 3 bases and J by 5 bases, with 14 bases between. The CDR3 DNA follows: TGTGCCAGCAGCGAGAAACAGGGTCGGGAGACCCAGTACTTC. It encodes CASSEKQGRETQYF. The entire variable domain, with the rest obtained from reference TRBV9 and TRBJ2-5, is as follows: DSGVTQTPKHLITATGQRVTLRCSPRSGDLSVYWYQQSLDQGLQFLIQYYNGEERAKGNILERFSAQQFPDLHSELNLSSLELGDSALYFCASSEKQGRETQYFGPGTRLLVL.

There are a few counts of this clonotype. The rearrangement links TRBV6-5 to TRBJ1-2; 8 bases map to TRBD1. After removal of 6 bases from V and 4 bases from J, the junction contained 4 bases not matched to a gene. The CDR3 is 13 residues long. Germline V gives CDR1 MNHEY, CDR2 SVGAGI. The CDR3, as DNA: TGTGCCAGCAGAGAAGACAGGGGCTATGGCTACACCTTC. This gives the protein CASREDRGYGYTF.

This clonotype was observed a handful of times. This chain uses TRBV5-1 with TRBJ2-1, with 9 bases lining up with TRBD2. Trimming took 0 bases from V and 5 from J; bases not matched to a gene: 6. This CDR3 is 16 amino acids long. CDR1 is SGHRS and CDR2 is YFSETQ in the germline V gene. The CDR3 sequence is CASSLVPAGGNNEQFF. In DNA form, the CDR3 reads TGCGCCAGCAGCTTGGTCCCAGCGGGGGGAAACAATGAGCAGTTCTTC.